What follows describes a single TCR beta chain. The antigen is not known. This sample is drawn from a study of T cell repertoires in cytomegalovirus infection. Study information: Signatures in public TCR beta sequences pointed to both CMV infection and matching HLA type.

TCRdb used MiXCR to reprocess the reads, holding one entry per CDR3 protein. The data show 300,000 to 400,000 distinct CDR3 sequences, with around 18% seen just once and 8.7% held by the top ten. The V end lost 4 bases, the J end lost 4 bases, and 17 bases lay between the germline ends. Germline values: CDR1 SGHRS, CDR2 YFSETQ. CDR3 length equals 15 residues. Study conclusions and caveats: HLA-C-restricted CMV clonotypes gave the most frequent clonotype in two of eight donors.

Sequences were obtained from PBMCs. J is TRBJ1-1 and V is TRBV5-1, with D possibly being TRBD1 (5 bases). The receptor comes from a human donor in good health (CMV status not recorded). Some clones in this sample may be carry-over from other donors' samples. The CDR3 DNA follows: TGCGCCAGCAGCAGGAGGTGGGGGGTTGGCACTGAAGCTTTCTTT. It codes for CASSRRWGVGTEAFF.